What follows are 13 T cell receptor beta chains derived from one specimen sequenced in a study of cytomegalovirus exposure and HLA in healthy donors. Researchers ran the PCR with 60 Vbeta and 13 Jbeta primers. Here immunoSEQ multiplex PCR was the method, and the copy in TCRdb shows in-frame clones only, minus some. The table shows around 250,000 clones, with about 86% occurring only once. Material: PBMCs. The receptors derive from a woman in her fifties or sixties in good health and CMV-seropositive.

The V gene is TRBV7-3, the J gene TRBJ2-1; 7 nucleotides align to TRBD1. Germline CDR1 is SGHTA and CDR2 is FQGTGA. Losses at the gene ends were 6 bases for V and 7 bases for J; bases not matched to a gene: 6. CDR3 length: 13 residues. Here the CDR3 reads CASSRQGRNEQFF. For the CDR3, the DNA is TGTGCCAGCAGTCGACAGGGTAGGAATGAGCAGTTCTTC.

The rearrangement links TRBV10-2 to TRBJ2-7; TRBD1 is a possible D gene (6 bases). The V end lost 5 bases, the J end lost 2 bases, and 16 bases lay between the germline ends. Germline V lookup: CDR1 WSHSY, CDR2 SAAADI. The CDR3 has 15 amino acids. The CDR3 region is CASSPGQGTPYEQYF. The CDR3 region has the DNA TGCGCCAGCAGTCCGGGACAAGGGACCCCCTACGAGCAGTACTTC.

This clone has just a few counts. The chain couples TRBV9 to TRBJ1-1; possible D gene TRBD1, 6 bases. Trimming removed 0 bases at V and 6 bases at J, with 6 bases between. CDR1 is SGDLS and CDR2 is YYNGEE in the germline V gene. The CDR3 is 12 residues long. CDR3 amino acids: CASSVEGAEAFF. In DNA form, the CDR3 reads TGTGCCAGCAGCGTAGAGGGGGCTGAAGCTTTCTTT. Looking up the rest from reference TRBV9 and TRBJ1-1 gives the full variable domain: DSGVTQTPKHLITATGQRVTLRCSPRSGDLSVYWYQQSLDQGLQFLIQYYNGEERAKGNILERFSAQQFPDLHSELNLSSLELGDSALYFCASSVEGAEAFFGQGTRLTVV.

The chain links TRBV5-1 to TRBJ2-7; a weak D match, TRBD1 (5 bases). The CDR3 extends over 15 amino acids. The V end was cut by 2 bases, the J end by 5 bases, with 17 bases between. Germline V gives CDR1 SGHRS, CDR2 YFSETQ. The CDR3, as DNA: TGCGCCAGCAGCTTTTTGTTGCCAGGGTTCCACGAGCAGTACTTC. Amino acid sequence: CASSFLLPGFHEQYF.

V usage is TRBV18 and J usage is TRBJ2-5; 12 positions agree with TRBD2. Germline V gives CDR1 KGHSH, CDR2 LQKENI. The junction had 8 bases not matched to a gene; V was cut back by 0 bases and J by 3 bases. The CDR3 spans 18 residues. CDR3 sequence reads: CASSPPASGRVMKETQYF. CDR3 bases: TGTGCCAGCTCACCACCGGCTAGCGGGAGGGTGATGAAAGAGACCCAGTACTTC.

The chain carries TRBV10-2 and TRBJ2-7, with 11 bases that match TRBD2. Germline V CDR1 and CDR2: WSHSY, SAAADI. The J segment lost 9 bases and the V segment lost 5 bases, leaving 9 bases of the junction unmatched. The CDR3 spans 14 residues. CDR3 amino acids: CASSPWDSGRGQYF. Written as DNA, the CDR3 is TGCGCCAGCAGTCCTTGGGATAGCGGGAGGGGGCAGTACTTC.

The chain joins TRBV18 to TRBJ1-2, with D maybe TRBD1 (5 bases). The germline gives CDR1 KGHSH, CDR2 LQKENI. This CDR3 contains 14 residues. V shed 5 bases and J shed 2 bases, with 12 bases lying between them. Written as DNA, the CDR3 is TGTGCCAGCTCATCCGGACAACAAAACTATGGCTACACCTTC. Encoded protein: CASSSGQQNYGYTF.

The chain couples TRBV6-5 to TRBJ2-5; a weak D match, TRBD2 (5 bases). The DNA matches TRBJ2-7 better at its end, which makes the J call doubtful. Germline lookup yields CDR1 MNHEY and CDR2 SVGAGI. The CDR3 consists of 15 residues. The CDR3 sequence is CASSLGRGWVNEQYF. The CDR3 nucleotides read TGTGCCAGCAGTTTAGGTCGGGGTTGGGTTAACGAGCAGTACTTC.

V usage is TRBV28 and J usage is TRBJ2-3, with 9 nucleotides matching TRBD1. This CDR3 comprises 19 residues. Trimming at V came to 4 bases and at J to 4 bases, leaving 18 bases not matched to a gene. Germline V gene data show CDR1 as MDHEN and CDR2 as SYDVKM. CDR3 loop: CASSSPGQGVEAVPDTQYF. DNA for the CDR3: TGTGCCAGCAGTTCCCCGGGACAGGGAGTGGAGGCGGTTCCAGATACGCAGTATTTT.

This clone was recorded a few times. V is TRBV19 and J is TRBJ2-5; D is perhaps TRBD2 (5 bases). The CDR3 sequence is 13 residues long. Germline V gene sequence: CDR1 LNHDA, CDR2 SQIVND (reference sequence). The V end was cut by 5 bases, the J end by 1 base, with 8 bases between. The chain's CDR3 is CASSSAAQETQYF. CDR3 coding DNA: TGTGCCAGTAGTTCAGCGGCCCAAGAGACCCAGTACTTC.

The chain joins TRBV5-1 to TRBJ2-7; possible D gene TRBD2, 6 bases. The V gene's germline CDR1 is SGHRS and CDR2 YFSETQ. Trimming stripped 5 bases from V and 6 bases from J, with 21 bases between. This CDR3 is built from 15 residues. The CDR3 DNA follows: TGCGCCAGCAGGAGCGAGTTGGGACGGAGGGCCGAGCAGTACTTC. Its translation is CASRSELGRRAEQYF.

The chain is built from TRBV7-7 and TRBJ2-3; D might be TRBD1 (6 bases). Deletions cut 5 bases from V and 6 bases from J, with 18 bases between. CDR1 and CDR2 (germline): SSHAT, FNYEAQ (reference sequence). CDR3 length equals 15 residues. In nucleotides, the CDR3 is TGTGCCAGCAGCAGGGGACACGGGGCTGTGGATACGCAGTATTTT. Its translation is CASSRGHGAVDTQYF.

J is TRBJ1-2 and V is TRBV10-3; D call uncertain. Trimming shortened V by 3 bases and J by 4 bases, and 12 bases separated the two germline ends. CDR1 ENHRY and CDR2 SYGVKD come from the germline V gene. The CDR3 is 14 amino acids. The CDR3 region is CAISDWRESYGYTF. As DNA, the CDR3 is TGTGCCATCAGTGATTGGAGGGAATCCTATGGCTACACCTTC.